The source of this TCR beta chain is a study of post-analysis software for immune sequencing data. Unique molecular identifiers were present in the TCR beta cDNA libraries. MiXCR, applied by TCRdb to the PCR reads, yields one record per CDR3 protein. The table records around 710,000 distinct CDR3 sequences, under 60% of them present only once. Sequenced material: blood. The TCR sequence derives from a girl between 5 and 17 years old with multiple sclerosis.

The CDR3 coding sequence is TGTGCCAGCAGCCCCGTCGGGGGTAGCGGGAGTTTGGGCTCCTACAATGAGCAGTTCTTC. Its protein product is CASSPVGGSGSLGSYNEQFF. This rearrangement joins TRBV7-3 to TRBJ2-1; TRBD2 agrees at 9 bases. There are 20 residues in the CDR3. Germline V CDR1 and CDR2: SGHTA, FQGTGA. The J segment lost 0 bases and the V segment lost 5 bases, leaving 17 bases of the junction unmatched.